This T cell receptor beta chain was profiled in a study of cytomegalovirus exposure and HLA in healthy donors. 13 Jbeta primers and 60 Vbeta primers were used for the PCR. The table came from immunoSEQ multiplex PCR; TCRdb's copy has only in-frame clones and leaves some out. Of 100,000 to 150,000 clones in the sample, 17% were seen once. This CDR3 is 14 amino acids long. Germline CDR1 reads SGHRS; CDR2 reads YFSETQ. Whole-study findings and limits: Across all donors, roughly uniform sequencing depth was an assumption of the presence/absence analyses. V- and J-gene trimming of TCR beta was linked (in a later analysis) to a missense DCLRE1C variant. In a later analysis, parvovirus B19, influenza, CMV and Epstein-Barr virus appeared linked to several top co-occurrence clusters.

This clone was detected a few times. What it recognizes is unknown. One end of the junction fails to match germline, which may point to a read error. The rearrangement links TRBV5-1 to TRBJ2-5; D may be TRBD2 (5 bases). The sequenced material came from PBMCs. This TCR was recovered from a female donor in good health and CMV-seropositive. The CDR3 nucleotides are TGCGCCAGCAACTTGGGAGAGTACCAAGAGACCCAGTACTTC. This codes for CASNLGEYQETQYF.